A selection of T cell receptor beta chains follows, all from one sample in a study of blood T cell repertoires in COVID-19. The assay was immunoSEQ multiplex PCR, and TCRdb's table has in-frame clones only and misses some. The sample yields roughly 300,000 clones, 85% seen once. The sample was PBMCs or T cells enriched from blood (not recorded which). The origin of the receptors is a woman aged 45-60 years who had recovered from COVID-19. Each CDR3 is given with its conserved first and last residue. Each record gives: V gene, J gene, CDR3 protein.

v_call: TRBV5-1
j_call: TRBJ2-2
cdr3_aa: CASSTQGFANTGELFF

v_call: TRBV27
j_call: TRBJ2-7
cdr3_aa: CASSYRLAGAYEQYF

v_call: TRBV2
j_call: TRBJ1-4
cdr3_aa: CASRPQGGGEKLFF

v_call: TRBV25-1
j_call: TRBJ1-4
cdr3_aa: CASSPWGQGSNEKLFF

v_call: TRBV18
j_call: TRBJ2-3
cdr3_aa: CASSPSGGADTQYF

v_call: TRBV28
j_call: TRBJ1-1
cdr3_aa: CASSLLSTDSPLGHLNTEAFF

v_call: TRBV29-1
j_call: TRBJ1-1
cdr3_aa: CSVRTGGLMNTEAFF

v_call: TRBV18
j_call: TRBJ2-2
cdr3_aa: CASSPRTGLNTGELFF

v_call: TRBV5-1
j_call: TRBJ1-2
cdr3_aa: CASSLDPVASYGYTF

v_call: TRBV5-6
j_call: TRBJ1-5
cdr3_aa: CASSLATTGNQPQHF

v_call: TRBV19
j_call: TRBJ1-4
cdr3_aa: CASSTRTEEKLFF